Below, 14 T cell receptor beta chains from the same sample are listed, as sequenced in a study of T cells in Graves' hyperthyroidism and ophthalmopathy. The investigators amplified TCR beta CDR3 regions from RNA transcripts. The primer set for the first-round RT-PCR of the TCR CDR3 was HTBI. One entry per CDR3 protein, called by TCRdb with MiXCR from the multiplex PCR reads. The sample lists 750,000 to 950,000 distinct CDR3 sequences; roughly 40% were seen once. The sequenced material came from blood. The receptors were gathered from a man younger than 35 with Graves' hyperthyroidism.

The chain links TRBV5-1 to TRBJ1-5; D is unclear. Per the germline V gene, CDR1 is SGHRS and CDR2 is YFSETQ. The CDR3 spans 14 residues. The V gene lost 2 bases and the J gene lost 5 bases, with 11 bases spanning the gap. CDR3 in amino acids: CASSFAGRDQPQHF. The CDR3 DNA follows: TGCGCCAGCAGCTTCGCCGGAAGGGATCAGCCCCAGCATTTT.

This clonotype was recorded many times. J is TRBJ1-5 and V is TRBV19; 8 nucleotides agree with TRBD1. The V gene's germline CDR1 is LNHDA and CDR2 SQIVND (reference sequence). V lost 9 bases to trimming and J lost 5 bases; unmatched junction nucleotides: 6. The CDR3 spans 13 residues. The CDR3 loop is CASRDRRDQPQHF. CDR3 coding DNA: TGTGCCAGCCGGGACAGGAGGGATCAGCCCCAGCATTTT.

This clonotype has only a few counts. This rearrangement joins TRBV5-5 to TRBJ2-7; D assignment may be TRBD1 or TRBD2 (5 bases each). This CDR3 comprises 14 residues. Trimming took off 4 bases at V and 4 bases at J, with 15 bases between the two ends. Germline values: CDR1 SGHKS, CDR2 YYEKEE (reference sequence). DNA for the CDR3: TGTGCCAGCAGCCCCGGACTGGGGGAGTACGAGCAGTACTTC. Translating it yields CASSPGLGEYEQYF.

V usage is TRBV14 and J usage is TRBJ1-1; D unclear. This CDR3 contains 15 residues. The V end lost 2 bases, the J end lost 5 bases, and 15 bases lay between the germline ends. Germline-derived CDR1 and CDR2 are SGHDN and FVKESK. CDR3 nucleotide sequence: TGTGCCAGCAGCCAATGGCCCAAGACGGAGACTGAAGCTTTCTTT. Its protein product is CASSQWPKTETEAFF. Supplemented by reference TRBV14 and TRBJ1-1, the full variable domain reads EAGVTQFPSHSVIEKGQTVTLRCDPISGHDNLYWYRRVMGKEIKFLLHFVKESKQDESGMPNNRFLAERTGGTYSTLKVQPAELEDSGVYFCASSQWPKTETEAFFGQGTRLTVV.

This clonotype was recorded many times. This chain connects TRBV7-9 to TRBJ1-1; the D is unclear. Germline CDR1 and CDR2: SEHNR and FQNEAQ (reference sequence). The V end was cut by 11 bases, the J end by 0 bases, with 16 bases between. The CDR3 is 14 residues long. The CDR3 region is CAAGPARMNTEAFF. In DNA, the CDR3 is TGTGCCGCCGGCCCGGCCCGAATGAACACTGAAGCTTTCTTT. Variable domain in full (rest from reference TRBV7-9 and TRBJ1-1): DTGVSQNPRHKITKRGQNVTFRCDPISEHNRLYWYRQTLGQGPEFLTYFQNEAQLEKSRLLSDRFSAERPKGSFSTLEIQRTEQGDSAMYLCAAGPARMNTEAFFGQGTRLTVV.

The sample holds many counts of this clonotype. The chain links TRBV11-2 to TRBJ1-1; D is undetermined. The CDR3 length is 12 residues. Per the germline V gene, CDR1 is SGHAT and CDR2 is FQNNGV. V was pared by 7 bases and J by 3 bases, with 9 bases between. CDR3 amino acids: CASKVVYTEAFF. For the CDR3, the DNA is TGTGCCAGCAAGGTTGTGTACACTGAAGCTTTCTTT.

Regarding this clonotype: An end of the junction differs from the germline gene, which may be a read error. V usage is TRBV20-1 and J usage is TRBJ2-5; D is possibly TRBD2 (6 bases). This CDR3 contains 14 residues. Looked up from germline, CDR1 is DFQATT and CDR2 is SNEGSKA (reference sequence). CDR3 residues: CSARGKGDGEAQYF. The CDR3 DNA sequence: TGCAGTGCCAGAGGGAAGGGTGACGGGGAGGCCCAGTACTTC.

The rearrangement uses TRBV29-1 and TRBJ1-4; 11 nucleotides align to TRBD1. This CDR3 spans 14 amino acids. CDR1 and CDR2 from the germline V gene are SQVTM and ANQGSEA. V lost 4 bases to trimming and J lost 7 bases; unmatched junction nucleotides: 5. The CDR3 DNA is TGCAGCGTTGCCACCGGGACAGGGGGTGAAAAACTGTTTTTT. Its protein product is CSVATGTGGEKLFF.

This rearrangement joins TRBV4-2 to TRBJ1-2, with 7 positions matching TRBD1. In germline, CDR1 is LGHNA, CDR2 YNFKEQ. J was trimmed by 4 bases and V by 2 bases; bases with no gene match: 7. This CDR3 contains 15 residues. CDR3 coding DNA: TGTGCCAGCAGCCAAATTCTGGGACAGATCTATGGCTACACCTTC. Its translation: CASSQILGQIYGYTF.

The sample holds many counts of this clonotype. CDR3 in DNA: TGTGCCAGCAGTGGGACAGGGGAGCGTCAGCCCCAGCATTTT. It specifies CASSGTGERQPQHF. The rearrangement joins TRBV2 to TRBJ1-5; the match to TRBD1 covers 9 bases. This CDR3 spans 14 amino acids. Germline V gene sequence: CDR1 SNHLY, CDR2 FYNNEI. The junction had 4 bases not matched to a gene; V was cut back by 4 bases and J by 6 bases.

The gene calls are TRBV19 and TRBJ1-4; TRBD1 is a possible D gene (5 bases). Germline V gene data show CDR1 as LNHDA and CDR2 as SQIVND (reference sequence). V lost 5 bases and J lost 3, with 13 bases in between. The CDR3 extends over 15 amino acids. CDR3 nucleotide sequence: TGTGCCAGTAGTTCCCGACAGAGACCTAATGAAAAACTGTTTTTT. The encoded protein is CASSSRQRPNEKLFF.

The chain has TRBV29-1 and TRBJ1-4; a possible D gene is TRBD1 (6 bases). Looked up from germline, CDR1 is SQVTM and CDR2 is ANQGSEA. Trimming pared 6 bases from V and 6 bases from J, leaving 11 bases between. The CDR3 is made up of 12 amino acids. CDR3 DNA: TGCAGCGTCAGGACAGACGATGAAAAACTGTTTTTT. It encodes CSVRTDDEKLFF.

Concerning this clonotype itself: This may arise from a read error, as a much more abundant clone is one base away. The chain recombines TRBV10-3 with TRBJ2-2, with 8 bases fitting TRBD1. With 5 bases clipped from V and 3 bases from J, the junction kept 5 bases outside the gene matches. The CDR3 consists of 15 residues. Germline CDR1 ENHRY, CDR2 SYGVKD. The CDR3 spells CAISLDRVHTGELFF. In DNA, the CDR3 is TGTGCCATCAGTCTGGACAGGGTCCACACCGGGGAGCTGTTTTTT.

The CDR3 here is CASSLGQGKQTQYF. The CDR3 DNA reads as TGTGCCAGCAGCCTGGGACAGGGGAAGCAGACCCAGTACTTC. The J gene is TRBJ2-5, the V gene TRBV7-2; 10 nucleotides line up with TRBD1. The CDR3 runs 14 residues. The V and J ends lost 5 bases and 6 bases, in that order; junction bases with no gene match: 6. Germline CDR1 is SGHTA and CDR2 is FQGNSA.